This TCR beta chain comes out of a study of blood T cell repertoires in COVID-19 (dated by TCRdb to between 2020 and 2021). Broadly, across the study: Samples from collaborators originated in the United States, Italy and Spain and spanned both the acute and convalescent phases of COVID-19. The prospective study material was composed of cDNA or gDNA derived from T cells, B-cell-depleted T cells, or PBMCs. Deeply sampled blood TCRbeta repertoires from subjects exposed to, actively infected with, or recovered from COVID-19 were included in the dataset. The repertoires were released in a freely available public database intended as a resource for research on the immune response to SARS-CoV-2. Samples were obtained from the ongoing ImmuneRACE study (first 160 participants) and from some 1,300 subjects provided by 6 global collaborators. Sample metadata almost always included a de-identified subject ID, COVID-19 status, age in years and sex. Where available, HLA class I and class II types were obtained from metadata supplied by the sample provider rather than from assay-based typing. The study at large found these results: The quantity of clinical and demographic metadata differed by source and by participant and was supplied without curation.

The immunoSEQ Assay, a bias-controlled multiplex PCR, was used to amplify TCRbeta CDR3 regions from genomic DNA. The paper's data handling went like this. Nucleated cell counts per sample were estimated from amplification of reference gene primers within the assay. Sequence reads were collapsed and filtered to measure the absolute abundance of every unique TCRbeta CDR3 rearrangement. For each sample, productive Simpson clonality was calculated as the square root of Simpson's diversity index over productive rearrangements. Drawn from immuneACCESS, this table holds only the in-frame rearrangements with V and J called that TCRdb kept. Clones are partly lost; checked studies trace under half to an unresolved V gene and leave the rest unexplained. That table gives V, J and clone size, and the DNA gave D and trimming. Counted in this sample were around 200,000 clones; roughly 88% of them appeared once. Approximately 5% of the sample rests with the top ten.

Enrolling through a virtual design, the prospective study's participants ranged in age from roughly 18 to 95 years and lived across 20 to 30 United States geographic areas. Cohort assignment in the prospective study relied on participant-reported clinical history from a screening survey and a study questionnaire. Mobile phlebotomists in the prospective study collected whole blood, serum and a nasopharyngeal or oropharyngeal swab from every participant. Prospective study participants could optionally give additional blood draws and questionnaires over an approximately 2-month period. Blood samples from the prospective study were shipped frozen or at room temperature prior to DNA extraction. The CDR1 and CDR2 encoded by the germline V gene are MNHEY and SVGAGI. Relative to germline, V is 6 bases shorter and J is 1 base shorter, with 13 bases between their ends. From its cysteine to its phenylalanine, the CDR3 spans 15 amino acids. CDR3 DNA is the only sequence kept; it has 45 bases, read in frame from the first base.

For this clone: This receptor's antigen is unknown. One base away there is no much larger clone; base qualities are not given.

The V gene is TRBV6-5 and the J gene is TRBJ2-1; matching of 6 bases hints at TRBD1 as the D gene. The clonotype comes from a man aged 35 to 55 with acute COVID-19. Sample: PBMCs or T cells enriched from blood (not recorded which). CDR3 sequence: CASSPDRRSYNEQFF. The DNA reads as follows: TGTGCCAGCAGCCCCGACAGGCGATCCTACAATGAGCAGTTCTTC.